A single sample is the source of the 4 T cell receptor beta chains below, sequenced in a study of T-cell reconstitution after alpha-beta-depleted transplantation in children (dated by TCRdb to 2015 to 2016). Libraries came from PCR. The sample was run on an Illumina HiSeq 2500. Molecular barcoding was employed in the preparation of TCR libraries, with unique molecular identifiers being used to normalize TCRbeta repertoire quantification. The public reads were reprocessed in TCRdb via fastp at Q25 and MiXCR, keeping in-frame beta chains. Rows with one shared CDR3 protein collapse into an entry with the most common genes and DNA. For this sample the table gives around 960,000 distinct CDR3 sequences, of which 25% to 30% were detected only once. The top ten constitute around 30% of the sample. The sample's treatment or condition, from its label and the paper: allogeneic hematopoietic cell transplantation with graft depleted of TCRalphabeta T cells and CD19 B cells.

Here the sequenced sample was PBMCs, mostly from graft donor cells, taken 360 days after TCRalphabeta/CD19-depleted stem cell transplant. The receptors here all came from a boy under two years old who had a stem cell transplant for SCID, so the T cells may come from the graft donor.

This clonotype was picked up a small number of times. This chain connects TRBV5-5 to TRBJ2-3; TRBD2 is a possible D gene (7 bases). Trimming shortened V by 0 bases and J by 5 bases, and 10 bases separated the two germline ends. The V gene's germline CDR1 is SGHKS and CDR2 YYEKEE (reference sequence). The CDR3 runs to 14 residues. The CDR3 bases are TGTGCCAGCAGCTTGGTGAGGGGGGGAGATACGCAGTATTTT. Protein: CASSLVRGGDTQYF.

This clonotype came up a few times. The chain couples TRBV15 to TRBJ2-7; TRBD1 agrees at 11 bases. Looked up from germline, CDR1 is LNHNV and CDR2 is YYDKDF (reference sequence). This CDR3 contains 13 residues. Losses at the gene ends were 5 bases for V and 9 bases for J; bases not matched to a gene: 6. The CDR3 loop is CATSSGQGAGQYF. The CDR3 DNA reads TGTGCCACCAGCTCTGGACAGGGGGCAGGGCAGTACTTC.

The chain couples TRBV3-1 to TRBJ1-1; a weak D match, TRBD1 (5 bases). Trimming removed 0 bases from V and 5 bases from J, with 7 bases in between. Germline assignment: CDR1 LGHDT and CDR2 YNNKEL (reference sequence). CDR3 size: 13 residues. The CDR3 sequence is CASSQDEGTEAFF. CDR3 DNA sequence: TGTGCCAGCAGCCAAGATGAGGGGACTGAAGCTTTCTTT.

This chain joins TRBV4-3 and TRBJ1-1; weak D call: TRBD1 (6 bases). The CDR3 is made up of 15 amino acids. Trimming removed 4 bases at V and 3 bases at J, with 15 bases between. Germline CDR1 LGHNA, CDR2 YSLEER. The CDR3 loop reads CASSPWGAGDTEAFF. DNA of the CDR3: TGCGCCAGCAGCCCTTGGGGGGCTGGGGACACTGAAGCTTTCTTT.